These 8 T cell receptor beta chains came from one sample sequenced in a study of cytomegalovirus exposure and HLA in healthy donors. PCR involved 60 Vbeta and 13 Jbeta primers. TCRdb's table, derived via immunoSEQ multiplex PCR, lists solely in-frame clones and lacks some. This sample has approximately 150,000 clones; just over 70% occur once, and the top ten carry about 4.7%. The sequencing input was PBMCs. The source is a man aged 18 to 30 in good health and CMV-seropositive.

V and J are TRBV19 and TRBJ1-1; 9 bases are a match to TRBD1. The CDR3 has 15 amino acids. Germline CDR1 and CDR2: LNHDA and SQIVND (reference sequence). Trimming cost V 5 bases and J 4 bases; bases outside gene matches: 8. CDR3 loop: CASSAQPQGATEAFF. CDR3 bases: TGTGCCAGTAGTGCTCAACCACAGGGGGCCACTGAAGCTTTCTTT.

V and J are TRBV11-1 and TRBJ1-1; 7 positions match TRBD1. Germline lookup yields CDR1 SGHAT and CDR2 FQDESV (reference sequence). The V and J ends lost 7 bases and 1 base, in that order; junction bases with no gene match: 6. The CDR3 consists of 14 residues. This CDR3 is CASTSDRTNTEAFF. CDR3 nucleotides: TGTGCCAGCACCTCGGACAGGACGAACACTGAAGCTTTCTTT.

The CDR3 loop is CASSYSRAKETQYF. CDR3 sequence (DNA): TGTGCCAGCAGTTACTCGAGGGCGAAAGAGACCCAGTACTTC. The chain has TRBV6-5 and TRBJ2-5, with D tentatively TRBD2 (5 bases). Germline lookup yields CDR1 MNHEY and CDR2 SVGAGI. The V end was cut by 0 bases, the J end by 3 bases, with 8 bases between. This CDR3 contains 14 residues.

This CDR3 reads CASRGLAGGDTQYF. The CDR3 region has the DNA TGTGCCAGCAGAGGACTAGCGGGGGGGGATACGCAGTATTTT. This rearrangement joins TRBV28 to TRBJ2-3; 15 bases fit TRBD2. Losses at the gene ends were 6 bases for V and 6 bases for J; bases not matched to a gene: 1. Germline CDR1 and CDR2: MDHEN and SYDVKM. The CDR3 has 14 amino acids. Combining the CDR3 with reference TRBV28 and TRBJ2-3 gives the whole variable domain DVKVTQSSRYLVKRTGEKVFLECVQDMDHENMFWYRQDPGLGLRLIYFSYDVKMKEKGDIPEGYSVSREKKERFSLILESASTNQTSMYLCASRGLAGGDTQYFGPGTRLTVL.

The V gene is TRBV9, the J gene TRBJ1-1; D is unresolved. Germline-derived CDR1 and CDR2 are SGDLS and YYNGEE. CDR3 length: 15 amino acids. The V end lost 0 bases, the J end lost 2 bases, and 11 bases lay between the germline ends. The CDR3 sequence: CASSVGQADNTEAFF. CDR3 sequence (DNA): TGTGCCAGCAGCGTAGGGCAGGCTGATAACACTGAAGCTTTCTTT.

This chain uses TRBV7-3 with TRBJ2-3; 8 nucleotides align to TRBD2. The CDR3 spans 16 residues. J was trimmed by 2 bases and V by 2 bases; bases with no gene match: 6. Germline V lookup: CDR1 SGHTA, CDR2 FQGTGA. CDR3 in amino acids: CASSLDYGGATDTQYF. For the CDR3, the DNA is TGTGCCAGCAGCTTAGATTACGGGGGGGCCACAGATACGCAGTATTTT.

The chain employs TRBV6-6 and TRBJ1-1; D is perhaps TRBD1 (6 bases). The CDR3 sequence is 14 residues long. The V gene lost 0 bases and the J gene lost 10 bases, with 15 bases spanning the gap. CDR1 MNHNY and CDR2 SVGAGI come from the germline V gene (reference sequence). The CDR3 here is CASSYSDNRVIAFF. The CDR3, as DNA: TGTGCCAGCAGTTACTCGGATAACAGGGTCATAGCTTTCTTT.

This rearrangement joins TRBV5-4 to TRBJ2-1; D gene ambiguous. V gave up 2 bases and J gave up 15 bases, with 18 bases separating them. CDR1 is SGHNT and CDR2 is YYREEE in the germline V gene (reference sequence). The length of the CDR3 is 13 residues. The CDR3 sequence: CASSFGDGDLRFF. CDR3 DNA sequence: TGTGCCAGCAGCTTTGGCGACGGAGATCTGCGGTTCTTC.